This entry features one T cell receptor (beta chain) sequence. Its antigen is still unknown. These data are taken from a study of T-cell memory formation after mild COVID-19. Libraries for TCRalpha and TCRbeta carried sample barcodes and unique molecular identifiers via 5'RACE. TCRdb independently ran MiXCR on the 5' RACE reads; one entry per CDR3 protein. The table includes 280,000 or so distinct CDR3 sequences, under 8.5% detected once. Study conclusions and caveats: The study detected some responding clones in pre-infection memory, suggesting cross-reactive memory joined.

This CDR3 spans 14 amino acids. Trimming stripped 0 bases from V and 3 bases from J, with 10 bases between. Per the germline V gene, CDR1 is SGHDT and CDR2 is YYEEEE. Sequenced material: PBMCs or a T cell subset sorted from them (not recorded which). The TCR sequence derives from a man between 18 and 29 years old who had mild COVID-19 (a few samples of this study predate the infection). Cell type and time point are not known. The chain is built from TRBV5-6 and TRBJ2-7; D gene unclear. CDR3 protein: CASSLGTVFYEQYF. The CDR3, as DNA: TGTGCCAGCAGCTTGGGGACGGTCTTCTACGAGCAGTACTTC.